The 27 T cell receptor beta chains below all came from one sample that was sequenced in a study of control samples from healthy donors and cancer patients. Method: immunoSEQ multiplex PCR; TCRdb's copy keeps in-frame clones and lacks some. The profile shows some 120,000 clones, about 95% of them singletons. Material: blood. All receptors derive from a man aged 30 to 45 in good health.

The CDR3 loop is CASSARERQGANSPLHF. CDR3 DNA: TGTGCCAGCAGCGCAAGGGAGCGACAGGGGGCAAATTCACCCCTCCACTTT. The chain couples TRBV11-2 to TRBJ1-6; 10 bases line up with TRBD1. In germline, CDR1 is SGHAT, CDR2 FQNNGV. The CDR3 is made up of 17 amino acids. V shed 5 bases, J shed 7 bases, and the junction held 11 bases outside the gene matches.

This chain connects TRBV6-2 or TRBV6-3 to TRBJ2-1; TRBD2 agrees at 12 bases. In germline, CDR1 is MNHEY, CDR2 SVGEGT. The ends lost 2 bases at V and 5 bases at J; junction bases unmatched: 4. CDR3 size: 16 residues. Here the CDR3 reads CASSYRGLAGNNEQFF. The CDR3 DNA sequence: TGTGCCAGCAGTTACAGAGGACTAGCGGGGAACAATGAGCAGTTCTTC.

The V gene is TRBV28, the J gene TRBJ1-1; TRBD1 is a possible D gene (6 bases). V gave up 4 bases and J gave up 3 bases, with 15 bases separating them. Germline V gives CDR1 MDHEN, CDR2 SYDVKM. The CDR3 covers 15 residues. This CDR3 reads CASSSHRVSDTEAFF. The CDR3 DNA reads TGTGCCAGCAGTTCTCACAGGGTATCGGACACTGAAGCTTTCTTT.

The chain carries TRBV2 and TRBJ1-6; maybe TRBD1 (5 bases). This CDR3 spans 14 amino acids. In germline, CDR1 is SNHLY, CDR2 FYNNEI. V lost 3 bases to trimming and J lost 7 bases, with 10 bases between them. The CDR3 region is CASSEGLMNSPLHF. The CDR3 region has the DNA TGTGCCAGCAGTGAGGGACTGATGAATTCACCCCTCCACTTT.

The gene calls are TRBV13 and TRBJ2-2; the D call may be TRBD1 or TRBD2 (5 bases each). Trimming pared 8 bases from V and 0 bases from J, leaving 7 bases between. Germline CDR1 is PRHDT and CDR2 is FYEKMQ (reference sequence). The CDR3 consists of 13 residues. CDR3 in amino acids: CASGDPNTGELFF. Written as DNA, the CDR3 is TGTGCCAGCGGGGACCCGAACACCGGGGAGCTGTTTTTT.

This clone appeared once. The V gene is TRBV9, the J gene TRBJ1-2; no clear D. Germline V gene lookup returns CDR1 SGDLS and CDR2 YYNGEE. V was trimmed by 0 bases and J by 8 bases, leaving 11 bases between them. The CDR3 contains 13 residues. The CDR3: CASSVDGGRGYTF. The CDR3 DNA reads TGTGCCAGCAGCGTAGATGGAGGACGCGGCTACACCTTC. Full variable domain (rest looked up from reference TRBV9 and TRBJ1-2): DSGVTQTPKHLITATGQRVTLRCSPRSGDLSVYWYQQSLDQGLQFLIQYYNGEERAKGNILERFSAQQFPDLHSELNLSSLELGDSALYFCASSVDGGRGYTFGSGTRLTVV.

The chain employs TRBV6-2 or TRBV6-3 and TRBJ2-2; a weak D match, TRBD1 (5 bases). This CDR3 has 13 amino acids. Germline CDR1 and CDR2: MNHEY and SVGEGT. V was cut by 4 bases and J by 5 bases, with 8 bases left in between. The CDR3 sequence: CASSFQGTGELFF. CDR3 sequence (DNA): TGTGCCAGCAGTTTCCAGGGAACCGGGGAGCTGTTTTTT.

CDR3 region: CASSHTAAGELFF. CDR3 bases: TGCGCCAGCAGCCACACAGCGGCCGGGGAGCTGTTTTTT. The chain has TRBV4-1 and TRBJ2-2, with D maybe TRBD2 (5 bases). V lost 3 bases and J 6 bases, leaving 8 bases between the germline ends. This CDR3 has 13 residues. Germline V CDR1 and CDR2: MGHRA, YSYEKL.

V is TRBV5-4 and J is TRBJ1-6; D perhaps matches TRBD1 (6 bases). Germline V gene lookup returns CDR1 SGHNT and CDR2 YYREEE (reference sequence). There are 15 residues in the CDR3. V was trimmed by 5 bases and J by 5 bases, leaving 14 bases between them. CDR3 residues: CASRIWTVNNSPLHF. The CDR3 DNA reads TGTGCCAGCAGAATTTGGACAGTTAATAATTCACCCCTCCACTTT.

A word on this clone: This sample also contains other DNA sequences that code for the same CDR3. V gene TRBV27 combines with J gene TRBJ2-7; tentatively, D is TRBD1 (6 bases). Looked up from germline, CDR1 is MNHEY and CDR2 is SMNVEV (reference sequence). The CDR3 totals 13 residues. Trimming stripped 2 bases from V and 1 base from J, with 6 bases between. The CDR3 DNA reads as TGTGCCAGCAGTTTAACAGGGTCCTACGAGCAGTACTTC. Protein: CASSLTGSYEQYF.

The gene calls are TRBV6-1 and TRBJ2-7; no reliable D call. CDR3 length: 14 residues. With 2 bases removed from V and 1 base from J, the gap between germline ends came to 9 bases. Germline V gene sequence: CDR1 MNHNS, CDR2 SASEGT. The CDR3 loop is CASSEISRSYEQYF. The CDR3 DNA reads TGTGCCAGCAGTGAAATTTCGAGATCCTACGAGCAGTACTTC.

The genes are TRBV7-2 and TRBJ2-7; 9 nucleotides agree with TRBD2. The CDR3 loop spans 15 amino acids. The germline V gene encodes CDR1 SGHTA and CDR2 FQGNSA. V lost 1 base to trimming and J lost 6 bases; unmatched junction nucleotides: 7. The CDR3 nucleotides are TGTGCCAGCAGCTTAGTCACCGGGACTAGCTCCGAGCAGTACTTC. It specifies CASSLVTGTSSEQYF.

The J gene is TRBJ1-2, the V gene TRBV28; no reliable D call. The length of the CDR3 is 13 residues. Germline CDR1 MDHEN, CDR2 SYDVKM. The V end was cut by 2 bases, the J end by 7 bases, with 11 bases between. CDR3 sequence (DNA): TGTGCCAGCAGTTTAGAAGGGAATCGTGGCTACACCTTC. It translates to CASSLEGNRGYTF.

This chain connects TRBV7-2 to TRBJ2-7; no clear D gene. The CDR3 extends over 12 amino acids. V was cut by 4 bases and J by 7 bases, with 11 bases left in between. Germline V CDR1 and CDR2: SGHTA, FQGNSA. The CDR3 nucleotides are TGTGCCAGCAGCTCCCGACTGAATGAGCAGTACTTC. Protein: CASSSRLNEQYF.

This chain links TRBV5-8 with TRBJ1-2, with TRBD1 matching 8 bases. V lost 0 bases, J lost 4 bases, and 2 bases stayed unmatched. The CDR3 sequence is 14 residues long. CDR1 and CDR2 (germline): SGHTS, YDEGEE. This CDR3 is CASSLGTGPYGYTF. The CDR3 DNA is TGTGCCAGCAGCTTGGGGACAGGGCCCTATGGCTACACCTTC.

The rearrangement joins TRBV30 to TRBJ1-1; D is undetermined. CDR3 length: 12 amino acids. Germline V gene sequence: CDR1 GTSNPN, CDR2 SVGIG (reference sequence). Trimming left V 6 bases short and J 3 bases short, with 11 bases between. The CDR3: CACRRLYTEAFF. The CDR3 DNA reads TGTGCCTGCCGGCGGCTCTACACTGAAGCTTTCTTT.

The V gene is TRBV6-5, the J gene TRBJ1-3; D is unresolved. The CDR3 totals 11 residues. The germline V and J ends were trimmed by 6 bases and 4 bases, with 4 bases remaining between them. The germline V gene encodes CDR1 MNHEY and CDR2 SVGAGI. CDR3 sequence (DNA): TGTGCCAGCAGGGGGGGAAACACCATATATTTT. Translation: CASRGGNTIYF.

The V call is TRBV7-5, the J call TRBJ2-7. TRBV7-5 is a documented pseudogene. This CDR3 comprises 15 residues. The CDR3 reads CARSLDGDPSYEQYF. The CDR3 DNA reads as TGTGCCAGAAGCTTAGATGGGGACCCCTCCTACGAGCAGTACTTC.

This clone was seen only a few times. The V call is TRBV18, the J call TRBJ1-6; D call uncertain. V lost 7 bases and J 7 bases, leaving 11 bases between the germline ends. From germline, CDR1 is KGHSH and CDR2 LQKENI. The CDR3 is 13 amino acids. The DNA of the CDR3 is TGTGCCAGCTACAGTGACGGGAATTCACCCCTCCACTTT. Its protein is CASYSDGNSPLHF.

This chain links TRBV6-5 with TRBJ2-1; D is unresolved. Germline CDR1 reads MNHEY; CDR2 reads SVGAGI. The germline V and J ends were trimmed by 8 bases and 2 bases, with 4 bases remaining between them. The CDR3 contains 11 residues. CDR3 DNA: TGTGCCAGCGCGACCTACAATGAGCAGTTCTTC. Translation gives CASATYNEQFF.

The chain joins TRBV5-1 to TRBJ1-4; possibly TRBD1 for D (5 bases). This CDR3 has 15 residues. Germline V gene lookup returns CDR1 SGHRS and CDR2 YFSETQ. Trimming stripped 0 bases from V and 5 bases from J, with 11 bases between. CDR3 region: CASSLERGVNEKLFF. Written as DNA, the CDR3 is TGCGCCAGCAGCTTGGAAAGGGGTGTGAATGAAAAACTGTTTTTT.

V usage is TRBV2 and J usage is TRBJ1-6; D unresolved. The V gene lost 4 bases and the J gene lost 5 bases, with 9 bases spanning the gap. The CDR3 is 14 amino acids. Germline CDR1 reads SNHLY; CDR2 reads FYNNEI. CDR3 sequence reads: CASSAEQNNSPLHF. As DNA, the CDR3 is TGTGCCAGCAGTGCGGAACAGAATAATTCACCCCTCCACTTT.

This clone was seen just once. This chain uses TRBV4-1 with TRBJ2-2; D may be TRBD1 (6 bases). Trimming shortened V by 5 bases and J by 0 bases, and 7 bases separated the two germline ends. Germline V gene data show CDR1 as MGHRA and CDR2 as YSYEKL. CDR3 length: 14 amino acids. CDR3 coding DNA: TGCGCCAGCAGCGGGACAACGAACACCGGGGAGCTGTTTTTT. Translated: CASSGTTNTGELFF.

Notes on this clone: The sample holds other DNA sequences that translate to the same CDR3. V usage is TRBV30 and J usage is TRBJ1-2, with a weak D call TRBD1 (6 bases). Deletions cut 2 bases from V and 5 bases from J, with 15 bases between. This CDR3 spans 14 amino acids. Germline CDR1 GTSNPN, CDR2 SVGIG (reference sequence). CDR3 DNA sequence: TGTGCCTGGAGTCGGGATAGGGGGGGATATGGCTACACCTTC. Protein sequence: CAWSRDRGGYGYTF.

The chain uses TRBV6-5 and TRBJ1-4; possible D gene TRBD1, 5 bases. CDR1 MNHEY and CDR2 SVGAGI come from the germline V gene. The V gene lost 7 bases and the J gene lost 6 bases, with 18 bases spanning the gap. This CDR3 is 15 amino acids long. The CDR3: CASKLFLRGDEKLFF. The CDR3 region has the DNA TGTGCCAGCAAGTTATTCCTTCGGGGGGATGAAAAACTGTTTTTT.

The CDR3 coding sequence is TGCGCCAGCAGTCAGGGACAGGGCTACGAGCAGTACTTC. It codes for CASSQGQGYEQYF. V usage is TRBV10-1 and J usage is TRBJ2-7; 9 bases map to TRBD1. Losses at the gene ends were 5 bases for V and 3 bases for J; bases not matched to a gene: 2. Germline V gene data show CDR1 as WNHNN and CDR2 as SYGVQD (reference sequence). The CDR3 has 13 amino acids.

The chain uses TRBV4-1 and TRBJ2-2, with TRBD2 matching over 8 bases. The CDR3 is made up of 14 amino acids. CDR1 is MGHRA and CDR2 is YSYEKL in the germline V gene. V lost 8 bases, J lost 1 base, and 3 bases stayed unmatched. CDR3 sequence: CASRSGGNTGELFF. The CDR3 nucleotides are TGCGCCAGCCGGAGCGGGGGGAACACCGGGGAGCTGTTTTTT.